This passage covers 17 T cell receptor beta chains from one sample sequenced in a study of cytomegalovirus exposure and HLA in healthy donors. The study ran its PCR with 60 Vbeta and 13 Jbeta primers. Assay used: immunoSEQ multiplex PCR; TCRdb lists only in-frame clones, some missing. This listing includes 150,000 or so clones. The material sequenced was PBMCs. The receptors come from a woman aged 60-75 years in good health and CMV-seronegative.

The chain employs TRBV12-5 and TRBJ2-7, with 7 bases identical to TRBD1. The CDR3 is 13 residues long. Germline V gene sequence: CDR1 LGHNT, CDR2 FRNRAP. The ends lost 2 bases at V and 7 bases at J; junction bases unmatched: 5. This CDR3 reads CASGLTGVHEQYF. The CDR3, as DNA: TGTGCTAGTGGTTTGACAGGGGTCCATGAGCAGTACTTC.

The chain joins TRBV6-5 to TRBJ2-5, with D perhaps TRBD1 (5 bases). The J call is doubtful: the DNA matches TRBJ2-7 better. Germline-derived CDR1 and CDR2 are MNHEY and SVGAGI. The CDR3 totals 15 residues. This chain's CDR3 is CASSYVAGLTHEQYF. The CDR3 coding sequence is TGTGCCAGCAGTTACGTTGCAGGGCTCACCCACGAGCAGTACTTC.

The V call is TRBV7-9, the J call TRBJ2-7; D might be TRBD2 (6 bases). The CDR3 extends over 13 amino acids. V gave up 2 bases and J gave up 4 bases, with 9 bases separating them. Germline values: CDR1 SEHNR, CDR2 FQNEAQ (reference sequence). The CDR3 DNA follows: TGTGCCAGCAGCTTACGGGGGAAGTACGAGCAGTACTTC. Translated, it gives CASSLRGKYEQYF.

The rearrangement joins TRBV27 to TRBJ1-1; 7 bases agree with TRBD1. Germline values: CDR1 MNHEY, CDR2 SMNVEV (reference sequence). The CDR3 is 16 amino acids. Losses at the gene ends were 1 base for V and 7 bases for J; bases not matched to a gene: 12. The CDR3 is CASSLYRTGGLSEAFF. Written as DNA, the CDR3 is TGTGCCAGCAGTTTATACAGGACAGGCGGACTTAGTGAAGCTTTCTTT.

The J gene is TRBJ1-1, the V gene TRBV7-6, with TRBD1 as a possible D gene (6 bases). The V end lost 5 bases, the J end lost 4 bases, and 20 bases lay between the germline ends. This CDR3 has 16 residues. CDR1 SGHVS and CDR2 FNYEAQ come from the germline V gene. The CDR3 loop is CASSPWTVGGGTEAFF. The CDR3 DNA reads TGTGCCAGCAGCCCGTGGACAGTCGGTGGCGGCACTGAAGCTTTCTTT.

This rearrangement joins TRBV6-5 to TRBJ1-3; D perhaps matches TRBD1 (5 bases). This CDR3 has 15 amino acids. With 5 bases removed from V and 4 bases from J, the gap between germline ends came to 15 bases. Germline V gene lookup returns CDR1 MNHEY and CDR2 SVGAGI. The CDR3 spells CASSNQGMGGNTIYF. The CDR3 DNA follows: TGTGCCAGCAGTAATCAGGGAATGGGAGGAAACACCATATATTTT.

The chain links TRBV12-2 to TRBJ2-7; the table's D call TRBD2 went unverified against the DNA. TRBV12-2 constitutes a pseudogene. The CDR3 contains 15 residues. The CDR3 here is CASRLRGTSGREQYF. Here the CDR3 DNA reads TGTGCAAGTCGCTTGCGCGGGACTAGCGGGCGCGAGCAGTACTTC.

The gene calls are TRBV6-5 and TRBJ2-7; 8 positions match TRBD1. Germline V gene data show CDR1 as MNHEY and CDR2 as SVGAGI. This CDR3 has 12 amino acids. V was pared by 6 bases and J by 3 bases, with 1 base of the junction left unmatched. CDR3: CASRDRGYEQYF. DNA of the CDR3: TGTGCCAGCAGAGACAGGGGCTACGAGCAGTACTTC.

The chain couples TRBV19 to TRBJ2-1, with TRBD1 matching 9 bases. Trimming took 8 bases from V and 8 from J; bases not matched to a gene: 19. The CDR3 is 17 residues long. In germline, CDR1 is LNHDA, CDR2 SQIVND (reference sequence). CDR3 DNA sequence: TGTGCCAGTTTAGTGAAGGCCGGGACAGGGTTTATCGATGAGCAGTTCTTC. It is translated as CASLVKAGTGFIDEQFF.

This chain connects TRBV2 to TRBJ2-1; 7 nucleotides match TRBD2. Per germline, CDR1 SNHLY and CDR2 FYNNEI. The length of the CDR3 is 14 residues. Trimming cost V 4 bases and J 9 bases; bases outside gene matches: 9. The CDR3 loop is CASSGTRASGEQFF. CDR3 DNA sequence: TGTGCCAGCAGTGGGACTAGGGCCTCTGGTGAGCAGTTCTTC. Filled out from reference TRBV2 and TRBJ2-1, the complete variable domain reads EPEVTQTPSHQVTQMGQEVILRCVPISNHLYFYWYRQILGQKVEFLVSFYNNEISEKSEIFDDQFSVERPDGSNFTLKIRSTKLEDSAMYFCASSGTRASGEQFFGPGTRLTVL.

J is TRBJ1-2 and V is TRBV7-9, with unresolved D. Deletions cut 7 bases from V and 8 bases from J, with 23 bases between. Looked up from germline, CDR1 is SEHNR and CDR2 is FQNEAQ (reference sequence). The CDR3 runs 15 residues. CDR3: CASTFTTAMGVGYTF. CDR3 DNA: TGTGCCAGCACATTCACAACGGCGATGGGAGTAGGCTACACCTTC.

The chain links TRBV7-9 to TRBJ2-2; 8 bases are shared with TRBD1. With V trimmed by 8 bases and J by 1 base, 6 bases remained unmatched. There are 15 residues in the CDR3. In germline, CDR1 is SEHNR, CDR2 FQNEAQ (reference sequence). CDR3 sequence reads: CASPGQGRNTGELFF. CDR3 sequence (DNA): TGTGCCAGCCCTGGACAGGGACGGAACACCGGGGAGCTGTTTTTT.

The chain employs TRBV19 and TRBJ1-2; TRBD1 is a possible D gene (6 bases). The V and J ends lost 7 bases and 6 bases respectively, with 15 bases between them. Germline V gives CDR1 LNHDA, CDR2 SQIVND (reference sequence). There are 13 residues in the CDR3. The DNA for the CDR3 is TGTGCCAGTACCCGCTACAGGGAGCATGGCTACACCTTC. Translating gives CASTRYREHGYTF. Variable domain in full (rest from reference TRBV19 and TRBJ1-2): DGGITQSPKYLFRKEGQNVTLSCEQNLNHDAMYWYRQDPGQGLRLIYYSQIVNDFQKGDIAEGYSVSREKKESFPLTVTSAQKNPTAFYLCASTRYREHGYTFGSGTRLTVV.

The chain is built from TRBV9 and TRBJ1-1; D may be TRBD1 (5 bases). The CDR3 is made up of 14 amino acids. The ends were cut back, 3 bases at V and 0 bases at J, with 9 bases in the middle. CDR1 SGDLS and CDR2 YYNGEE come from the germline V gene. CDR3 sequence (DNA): TGTGCCAGCAGCGCCGGGGGGGTGAACACTGAAGCTTTCTTT. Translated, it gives CASSAGGVNTEAFF.

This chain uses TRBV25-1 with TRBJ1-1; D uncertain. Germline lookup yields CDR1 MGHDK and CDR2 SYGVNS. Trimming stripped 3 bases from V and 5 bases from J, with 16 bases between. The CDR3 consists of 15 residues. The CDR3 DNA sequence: TGTGCCAGCAGTGAGTACCTGCCCGGAGGGACTGAAGCTTTCTTT. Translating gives CASSEYLPGGTEAFF.

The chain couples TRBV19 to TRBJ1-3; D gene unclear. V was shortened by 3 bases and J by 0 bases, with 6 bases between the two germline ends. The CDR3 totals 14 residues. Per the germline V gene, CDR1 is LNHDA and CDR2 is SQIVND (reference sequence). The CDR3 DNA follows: TGTGCCAGTAGTATTTCCGGCTCTGGAAACACCATATATTTT. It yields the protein CASSISGSGNTIYF.

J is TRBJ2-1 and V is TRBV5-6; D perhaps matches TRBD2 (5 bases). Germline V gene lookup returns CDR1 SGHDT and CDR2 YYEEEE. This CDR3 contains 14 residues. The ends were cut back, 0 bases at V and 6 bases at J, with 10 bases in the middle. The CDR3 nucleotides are TGTGCCAGCAGCTTGGAAGGGAGACCCAATGAGCAGTTCTTC. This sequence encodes CASSLEGRPNEQFF.